These 21 T cell receptor beta chains were sequenced from one sample in a study of cytomegalovirus exposure and HLA in healthy donors. PCR was performed using 60 Vbeta and 13 Jbeta primers. Sequencing used immunoSEQ multiplex PCR; TCRdb keeps in-frame clones, though not all of them. The repertoire includes 200,000 or so clones, about 83% of them detected once, and roughly 1.3% sits in the top ten. The specimen was PBMCs. These receptors were collected from a girl between 5 and 17 years old in good health and CMV-seronegative.

The CDR3 is CASSGGGRMNIQYF. CDR3 sequence (DNA): TGTGCCAGCAGCGGAGGAGGACGGATGAACATTCAGTACTTC. The chain employs TRBV9 and TRBJ2-4; tentatively, D is TRBD2 (5 bases). Germline V gene data show CDR1 as SGDLS and CDR2 as YYNGEE. Trimming shortened V by 3 bases and J by 7 bases, and 14 bases separated the two germline ends. The CDR3 extends over 14 amino acids.

The V call is TRBV29-1, the J call TRBJ1-2; TRBD1 is a possible D gene (5 bases). This CDR3 has 13 amino acids. Between the trimmed V and J ends, which lost 1 base and 6 bases, there was a span of 12 bases. The V gene's germline CDR1 is SQVTM and CDR2 ANQGSEA. The CDR3, as DNA: TGCAGCGTTGAAGGTAACAGGCCAGATGGCTACACCTTC. It specifies CSVEGNRPDGYTF.

This rearrangement joins TRBV28 to TRBJ1-1; D is unclear. CDR3 length: 15 amino acids. V was pared by 2 bases and J by 1 base, with 11 bases between. The germline V gene has CDR1 MDHEN and CDR2 SYDVKM. The chain's CDR3 is CASSLRYSWNTEAFF. CDR3 in DNA: TGTGCCAGCAGTTTACGCTACAGCTGGAACACTGAAGCTTTCTTT.

The rearrangement links TRBV5-6 to TRBJ2-5; D is unclear. This CDR3 region has 15 residues. CDR1 is SGHDT and CDR2 is YYEEEE in the germline V gene. Trimming removed 5 bases at V and 3 bases at J, with 17 bases between. CDR3 sequence reads: CASRVWAVKKETQYF. Written as DNA, the CDR3 is TGTGCCAGCAGGGTTTGGGCAGTTAAGAAAGAGACCCAGTACTTC.

The CDR3 sequence is CASSWDTNPTEAFF. The CDR3, as DNA: TGTGCCAGCAGTTGGGACACTAACCCCACTGAAGCTTTCTTT. The chain has TRBV28 and TRBJ1-1; D perhaps matches TRBD1 (6 bases). The CDR3 covers 14 residues. Germline CDR1 is MDHEN and CDR2 is SYDVKM. V lost 4 bases, J lost 4 bases, and 13 bases lay in between.

This chain uses TRBV30 with TRBJ1-1, with D perhaps TRBD1 (6 bases). Germline loops: CDR1 GTSNPN, CDR2 SVGIG (reference sequence). This CDR3 comprises 18 residues. The V and J ends lost 5 bases and 4 bases respectively, with 29 bases between them. CDR3 in DNA: TGTGCCTGGGAGAAGGGCCGGTGGGGGGGGCCCCCCGCCACTGAAGCTTTCTTT. The encoded protein is CAWEKGRWGGPPATEAFF.

The chain recombines TRBV10-3 with TRBJ1-2; 11 bases are shared with TRBD1. CDR1 and CDR2 (germline): ENHRY, SYGVKD. The CDR3 covers 18 residues. The junction had 16 bases not matched to a gene; V was cut back by 6 bases and J by 4 bases. CDR3 amino acids: CAIRLKWDRGEKIYGYTF. CDR3 coding DNA: TGTGCCATCAGACTAAAGTGGGACAGGGGGGAAAAAATCTATGGCTACACCTTC.

CDR3 nucleotides: TGTGCCACCAGCACGGAGGGGACCCAGTACTTC. Residues: CATSTEGTQYF. The chain employs TRBV15 and TRBJ2-5; D may be TRBD2 (6 bases). Per germline, CDR1 LNHNV and CDR2 YYDKDF (reference sequence). The CDR3 runs to 11 residues. Trimming left V 4 bases short and J 7 bases short, with 7 bases between.

The sample holds one count of this clone. The rearrangement joins TRBV7-2 to TRBJ1-6; no definite D call. The germline CDR1 and CDR2 sequences are SGHTA and FQGNSA. V was clipped by 5 bases and J by 11 bases, with 16 bases between them. CDR3 length: 14 amino acids. The CDR3 sequence is CASSLKRGSTPLHF. CDR3 DNA sequence: TGTGCCAGCAGCCTAAAGCGGGGAAGTACACCCCTCCACTTT.

The chain couples TRBV30 to TRBJ1-2; D is unclear. The CDR3 extends over 14 amino acids. The V end was cut by 0 bases, the J end by 6 bases, with 14 bases between. CDR1 and CDR2 from the germline V gene are GTSNPN and SVGIG (reference sequence). For the CDR3, the DNA is TGTGCCTGGAGTGTACACTGGGGAGCTGATGGCTACACCTTC. It encodes CAWSVHWGADGYTF.

The table lists this clone with a count of one. The V and J genes are TRBV10-3 and TRBJ2-1, with 12 bases matching TRBD2. After removal of 2 bases from V and 2 bases from J, the junction contained 7 bases not matched to a gene. CDR3 length equals 18 residues. Per germline, CDR1 ENHRY and CDR2 SYGVKD. CDR3 sequence: CAISEAPASGGAYNEQFF. Here the CDR3 DNA reads TGTGCCATCAGTGAGGCCCCCGCTAGCGGGGGGGCCTACAATGAGCAGTTCTTC.

The V gene is TRBV7-2, the J gene TRBJ1-2, with 9 bases identical to TRBD1. CDR3 length: 14 residues. V dropped 7 bases and J dropped 4; count of bases not matched to a gene: 7. Looked up from germline, CDR1 is SGHTA and CDR2 is FQGNSA. CDR3 DNA: TGTGCCAGCAAAGTGACAGGGGGTGCCTATGGCTACACCTTC. Residues: CASKVTGGAYGYTF.

Remarks on this clone: Distinct nucleotide sequences in the sample also encode this CDR3. This chain joins TRBV2 and TRBJ1-3, with a tentative D call TRBD1 (5 bases). The germline CDR1 and CDR2 sequences are SNHLY and FYNNEI. The CDR3 spans 13 residues. Trimming took 2 bases from V and 3 from J, leaving 5 bases between them. CDR3 DNA sequence: TGTGCCAGCAGTGAACAGGGTGGAAACACCATATATTTT. It specifies CASSEQGGNTIYF.

The table lists this clone with a count of one. The chain has TRBV4-1 and TRBJ2-7; 12 bases are a match to TRBD2. The CDR3 is 19 amino acids. The V gene's germline CDR1 is MGHRA and CDR2 YSYEKL. The V gene end was trimmed by 3 bases and the J gene end by 3 bases; junction bases not matched to a gene: 15. For the CDR3, the DNA is TGCGCCAGCAGCCAGGTATTAGCCCCTGGGACTAGCGGGTTCTACGAGCAGTACTTC. Translated, it gives CASSQVLAPGTSGFYEQYF.

The rearrangement joins TRBV27 to TRBJ1-6, with D uncertain. Trimming left V 4 bases short and J 0 bases short, with 13 bases between. The germline V gene encodes CDR1 MNHEY and CDR2 SMNVEV (reference sequence). The CDR3 has 17 residues. The CDR3 bases are TGTGCCAGCAGTTCCACAAGCGCCGACTCCTATAATTCACCCCTCCACTTT. This gives the protein CASSSTSADSYNSPLHF.

The chain is built from TRBV4-1 and TRBJ1-1, with D maybe TRBD1 (6 bases). The germline V gene has CDR1 MGHRA and CDR2 YSYEKL. V dropped 4 bases and J dropped 3 bases, with 18 bases sitting between them. The CDR3 spans 16 residues. DNA for the CDR3: TGCGCCAGCAGCCGAGGGGGGGTCCTTGCGGACACTGAAGCTTTCTTT. Translating gives CASSRGGVLADTEAFF.

The table lists this clone with a count of one. This chain joins TRBV30 and TRBJ2-7; 7 bases agree with TRBD2. The ends lost 5 bases at V and 5 bases at J; junction bases unmatched: 6. The CDR3 totals 12 residues. Germline CDR1 is GTSNPN and CDR2 is SVGIG (reference sequence). CDR3 DNA sequence: TGTGCCTGGGGGTGGGGGGGAAACGAGCAGTACTTC. The encoded protein is CAWGWGGNEQYF.

The rearrangement joins TRBV6-5 to TRBJ1-3, with unresolved D. This CDR3 is 15 amino acids long. CDR1 and CDR2 (germline): MNHEY, SVGAGI. Trimming took off 5 bases at V and 0 bases at J, with 11 bases between the two ends. The CDR3, as DNA: TGTGCCAGCAGTCCAGACACCTACTCTGGAAACACCATATATTTT. This translates into CASSPDTYSGNTIYF.

V usage is TRBV5-6 and J usage is TRBJ2-5, with unresolved D. CDR3 length equals 11 residues. The V gene lost 4 bases and the J gene lost 2 bases, with 3 bases spanning the gap. Germline CDR1 SGHDT, CDR2 YYEEEE. In DNA form, the CDR3 reads TGTGCCAGCAGCATACAAGAGACCCAGTACTTC. This encodes CASSIQETQYF.

The chain couples TRBV7-9 to TRBJ2-5, with TRBD2 matching 7 bases. V trimming: 0 bases; J trimming: 1 base; junction bases outside the gene matches: 2. The CDR3 covers 15 residues. Germline values: CDR1 SEHNR, CDR2 FQNEAQ (reference sequence). The CDR3 here is CASSLAGGVQETQYF. CDR3 coding DNA: TGTGCCAGCAGCTTAGCGGGAGGGGTCCAAGAGACCCAGTACTTC.

The gene calls are TRBV29-1 and TRBJ1-2; maybe TRBD1 (5 bases). Germline V gene sequence: CDR1 SQVTM, CDR2 ANQGSEA. Trimming shortened V by 0 bases and J by 6 bases, and 11 bases separated the two germline ends. CDR3 length: 13 residues. CDR3 residues: CSVEDGGTHGYTF. The CDR3 coding sequence is TGCAGCGTTGAAGATGGGGGGACCCATGGCTACACCTTC.